This is a list of T cell receptor beta chains from one sample in a study of cytomegalovirus exposure and HLA in healthy donors. The data were produced by immunoSEQ multiplex PCR, yet TCRdb's version contains in-frame clones alone and is incomplete. Of 110,000 or so clones in the sample, 75% to 80% were seen once. Material for sequencing was PBMCs. The receptors derive from a woman in her thirties or forties in good health and CMV-seropositive. Each CDR3 is given with its conserved first and last residue. Fields, in order: clone size, D gene, J gene, V gene, CDR3 protein, CDR3 DNA. D genes are given only for firm matches. Rows give clone size only sometimes, using once, few, many, or a class for an expanded clone.

-	TRBD1	TRBJ1-6	TRBV11-2	CASRFLRGPVGSPLHF	TGTGCCAGCAGATTTTTGAGGGGGCCGGTAGGATCACCCCTCCACTTT
-	-	TRBJ2-3	TRBV18	CASSRRRGDGTKDTQYF	TGTGCCAGCTCACGTCGTCGCGGGGACGGAACGAAAGATACGCAGTATTTT
-	-	TRBJ2-6	TRBV29-1	CSALSGANVLTF	TGCAGCGCCCTTTCTGGGGCCAACGTCCTGACTTTC
-	-	TRBJ1-5	TRBV30	CAWNRGDGQPQHF	TGTGCCTGGAACCGGGGGGATGGTCAGCCCCAGCATTTT
-	-	TRBJ2-3	TRBV2	CASSDLHLSTDTQYF	TGTGCCAGCAGTGACTTGCACTTATCCACAGATACGCAGTATTTT
-	TRBD1	TRBJ2-2	TRBV6-4	CASSARQGANTGELFF	TGTGCCAGCAGTGCCCGACAGGGGGCGAACACCGGGGAGCTGTTTTTT
-	TRBD1	TRBJ1-5	TRBV27	CASSLSENRGSRNQPQHF	TGTGCCAGCAGTTTATCCGAAAACAGGGGATCCCGCAATCAGCCCCAGCATTTT
-	-	TRBJ2-1	TRBV30	CAWSVSRVSGSYNEQFF	TGTGCCTGGAGTGTATCCAGGGTATCAGGGTCCTACAATGAGCAGTTCTTC
-	-	TRBJ1-1	TRBV15	CATRGPRMNTEAFF	TGTGCCACCCGGGGTCCCCGGATGAACACTGAAGCTTTCTTT
-	TRBD1	TRBJ1-1	TRBV7-2	CASSSQGRNTEAFF	TGTGCCAGCAGCTCACAGGGGAGGAACACTGAAGCTTTCTTT
-	TRBD1	TRBJ1-2	TRBV10-2	CASSDMRQGNYGYTF	TGCGCCAGCAGTGATATGAGACAGGGGAACTATGGCTACACCTTC
-	-	TRBJ2-4	TRBV7-9	CASSLEGGLWNIQYF	TGTGCCAGCAGCTTAGAGGGGGGGCTATGGAACATTCAGTACTTC
-	TRBD2	TRBJ2-1	TRBV7-9	CASSIAGGNEQFF	TGTGCCAGCAGCATAGCCGGGGGGAATGAGCAGTTCTTC
-	-	TRBJ2-7	TRBV5-4	CASSPPRGEQYF	TGTGCCAGCAGCCCCCCTAGGGGCGAGCAGTACTTC
-	TRBD1	TRBJ1-4	TRBV6-1	CASSADRASGLFF	TGTGCCAGCAGTGCCGACAGGGCCTCGGGACTGTTTTTT
-	TRBD1	TRBJ2-2	TRBV27	CASSLGTGQIGELFF	TGTGCCAGCAGTCTCGGGACAGGTCAAATCGGGGAGCTGTTTTTT
-	-	TRBJ1-2	TRBV12-5	CASGSLGVGGYTF	TGTGCTAGTGGTTCCCTTGGAGTGGGTGGCTACACCTTC
-	-	TRBJ1-5	TRBV10-2	CASRDYSNQPQHF	TGCGCCAGCCGGGACTATAGCAATCAGCCCCAGCATTTT
-	-	TRBJ2-7	TRBV7-9	CASSVDKGDEQYF	TGTGCCAGCAGCGTCGACAAGGGGGACGAGCAGTACTTC
few	-	TRBJ2-3	TRBV7-2	CASSLGVNSGTDTQYF	TGTGCCAGCAGCTTAGGGGTTAACAGTGGCACAGATACGCAGTATTTT
-	-	TRBJ1-4	TRBV30	CAWGTGVQRNEKLFF	TGTGCCTGGGGGACGGGAGTACAGAGGAATGAAAAACTGTTTTTT
-	TRBD1	TRBJ2-5	TRBV5-1	CASRDDRAGETQYF	TGCGCCAGCAGGGACGACAGGGCAGGAGAGACCCAGTACTTC
-	-	TRBJ1-2	TRBV27	CASSTDSRRGYTF	TGTGCCAGCAGTACTGACAGTCGTCGGGGCTACACCTTC
-	TRBD1	TRBJ2-6	TRBV10-3	CAITPTGGPGANVLTF	TGTGCCATCACCCCGACAGGGGGTCCTGGGGCCAACGTCCTGACTTTC
-	TRBD2	TRBJ2-7	TRBV7-2	CASSLRGTSDEQYF	TGTGCCAGCAGCTTAAGGGGGACTAGCGACGAGCAGTACTTC
-	TRBD1	TRBJ1-3	TRBV5-6	CASSRPGQGPGNTIYF	TGTGCCAGCAGCCGGCCGGGACAGGGTCCCGGGAACACCATATATTTT
-	TRBD2	TRBJ2-1	TRBV15	CATSRPGLAGDQFF	TGTGCCACCAGCAGACCGGGACTAGCGGGCGATCAGTTCTTC
once	-	TRBJ1-2	TRBV9	CASSVVTGGYGYTF	TGTGCCAGCAGCGTTGTTACAGGCGGCTATGGCTACACCTTC
once	TRBD1	TRBJ2-5	TRBV7-9	CASSFGQVSGETQYF	TGTGCCAGCAGCTTCGGACAGGTGTCCGGGGAGACCCAGTACTTC
-	-	TRBJ2-6	TRBV6-1	CASRKQESGANVLTF	TGTGCCAGCAGGAAACAGGAATCTGGGGCCAACGTCCTGACTTTC
once	-	TRBJ1-1	TRBV18	CASSTGGGTEAFF	TGTGCCAGCTCCACCGGGGGTGGGACTGAAGCTTTCTTT
-	TRBD1	TRBJ1-2	TRBV7-2	CASSSRTGDGYTF	TGTGCCAGCAGCTCTCGGACAGGGGACGGCTACACCTTC
-	TRBD2	TRBJ2-2	TRBV5-1	CASGRLAGGQNTGELFF	TGCGCCAGCGGAAGACTAGCGGGGGGCCAAAACACCGGGGAGCTGTTTTTT
-	TRBD2	TRBJ2-1	TRBV7-9	CSTRWEGNEQFF	TGTTCCACCCGGTGGGAGGGCAATGAGCAGTTCTTC
-	-	TRBJ2-1	TRBV30	CAWTRGAISYNEQFF	TGTGCCTGGACCCGAGGCGCTATTTCCTACAATGAGCAGTTCTTC
-	-	TRBJ2-5	TRBV6-1	CASSERPAYQETQYF	TGTGCCAGCAGTGAACGCCCCGCGTACCAAGAGACCCAGTACTTC
-	TRBD1	TRBJ2-5	TRBV5-1	CASSLDRGAQETQYF	TGCGCCAGCAGCTTGGACAGGGGGGCCCAAGAGACCCAGTACTTC
-	TRBD1	TRBJ1-3	TRBV30	CAWRVAGGSSNTIYF	TGTGCCTGGCGAGTCGCAGGGGGCTCTTCAAACACCATATATTTT
-	-	TRBJ2-5	TRBV6-1	CASSERSRQETQYF	TGTGCCAGCAGTGAACGGAGCAGACAAGAGACCCAGTACTTC
few	TRBD2	TRBJ2-7	TRBV10-3	CAISGGLAGVHEQYF	TGTGCCATCAGCGGGGGACTAGCGGGGGTCCACGAGCAGTACTTC
-	TRBD1	TRBJ2-7	TRBV15	CATSRESAGQGFHEQYF	TGTGCCACCAGCAGAGAATCAGCGGGACAGGGGTTCCACGAGCAGTACTTC
-	-	TRBJ1-6	TRBV6-1	CASSPGYFNSPLHF	TGTGCCAGCAGCCCGGGGTACTTCAATTCACCCCTCCACTTT
-	-	TRBJ2-7	TRBV4-2	CASSQPERRGLAVQYF	TGTGCCAGCAGCCAGCCCGAAAGGCGGGGCTTGGCGGTGCAGTACTTC
-	TRBD1	TRBJ1-6	TRBV23-1	CASSHPWTGHNSPLHF	TGCGCCAGCAGTCACCCATGGACAGGGCATAATTCACCCCTCCACTTT
few	-	TRBJ2-5	TRBV5-6	CASSSGEETQYF	TGTGCCAGCAGCTCAGGGGAAGAGACCCAGTACTTC
-	-	TRBJ2-5	TRBV21-1	CGHGQEKFRETQYF	TGTGGGCACGGACAGGAGAAGTTCAGAGAGACCCAGTACTTC
-	-	TRBJ1-1	TRBV10-3	CTISDGLRGFEAFF	TGTACCATCAGTGACGGCCTAAGGGGGTTTGAAGCTTTCTTT
-	TRBD2	TRBJ2-1	TRBV2	CASSLDWGGFF	TGTGCCAGCAGCCTGGACTGGGGGGGGTTCTTC
-	-	TRBJ1-2	TRBV5-1	CASSPAGTRDYGYTF	TGCGCCAGCAGCCCAGCCGGGACACGAGACTATGGCTACACCTTC
-	TRBD1	TRBJ2-5	TRBV6-1	CASSRDRGWQETQYF	TGTGCCAGCAGTCGGGACAGGGGGTGGCAAGAGACCCAGTACTTC
-	TRBD2	TRBJ2-5	TRBV6-1	CASSETSGGSETQYF	TGTGCCAGCAGTGAAACTAGCGGGGGAAGTGAGACCCAGTACTTC